The 2 T cell receptor beta chains presented below share a single source sample, sequenced in a study of molecular identifiers for immune sequencing clone quantification (dated by TCRdb to the late 2010s). The library was obtained by PCR. Data came from a NextSeq 500. TCRdb trimmed the raw reads at Q25, called clones with MiXCR and kept productive beta chains. Every entry covers one CDR3 protein and lists the most common genes and DNA from its rows. In this sample the table shows some 590,000 distinct CDR3 sequences, around 25% of which occur a single time. The top ten hold approximately 0.75% of the sample. The specimen sequenced was naive CD8+ T cells from blood, with Jurkat cell RNA spiked in. The intended sense of this specimen's cell subset or site label: FACS-sorted CD8+CD4-CCR7+CD45RA+ naive T cells. All receptors derive from a human donor in good health. Some libraries in this study had Jurkat cell RNA spiked in.

This clonotype was seen only a few times. V gene TRBV29-1 combines with J gene TRBJ2-7, with 11 bases that match TRBD1. Germline V gene sequence: CDR1 SQVTM, CDR2 ANQGSEA. This CDR3 is 14 amino acids long. J gave up 2 bases and V 5 bases, and 5 bases lay outside the gene matches. The CDR3 reads CSVKPGQGAYEQYF. The DNA of the CDR3 is TGCAGCGTTAAACCGGGACAGGGGGCCTACGAGCAGTACTTC.

In the case of this clonotype: The junction differs from germline at one of its ends, possibly a read error. The J gene is TRBJ2-1, the V gene TRBV6-1; D is uncertain. CDR1 and CDR2 (germline): MNHNS, SASEGT. The CDR3 length is 12 residues. The CDR3 nucleotides are TGTGCCAGCAGGCAACAAGACAATGGGCAGTTCTTC. The encoded protein is CASRQQDNGQFF.